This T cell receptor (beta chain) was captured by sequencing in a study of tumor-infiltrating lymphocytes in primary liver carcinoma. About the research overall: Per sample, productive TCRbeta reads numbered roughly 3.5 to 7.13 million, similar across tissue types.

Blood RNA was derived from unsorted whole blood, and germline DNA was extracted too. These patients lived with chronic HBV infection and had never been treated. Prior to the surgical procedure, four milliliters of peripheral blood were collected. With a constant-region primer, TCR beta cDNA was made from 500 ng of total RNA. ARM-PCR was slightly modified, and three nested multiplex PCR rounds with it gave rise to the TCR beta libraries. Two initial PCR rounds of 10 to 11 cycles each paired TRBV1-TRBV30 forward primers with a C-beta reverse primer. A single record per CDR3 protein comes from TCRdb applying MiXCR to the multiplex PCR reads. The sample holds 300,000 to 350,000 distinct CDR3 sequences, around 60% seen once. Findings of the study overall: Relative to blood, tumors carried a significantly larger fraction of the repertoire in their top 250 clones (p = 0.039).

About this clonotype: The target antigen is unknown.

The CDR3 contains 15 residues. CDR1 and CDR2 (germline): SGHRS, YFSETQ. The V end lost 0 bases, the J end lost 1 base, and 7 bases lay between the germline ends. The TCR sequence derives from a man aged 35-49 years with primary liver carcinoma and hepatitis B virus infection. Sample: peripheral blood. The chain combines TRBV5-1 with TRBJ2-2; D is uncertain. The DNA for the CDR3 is TGCGCCAGCAGCTTGGACTCCCGGAACACCGGGGAGCTGTTTTTT. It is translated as CASSLDSRNTGELFF.